This T cell receptor beta chain was recorded in a study of vaccination and CD4 T cells after COVID-19. Treatment denoted: roughly ten-day PBMC culture with coronavirus spike peptide pools or control peptides (ViraFEST assay). Notes on this clonotype: No antigen is known for it.

CDR1 is MDHEN, CDR2 SYDVKM, per germline. The CDR3 sequence is 15 residues long. V was clipped by 5 bases and J by 9 bases, with 20 bases between them. The Oncomine TCR Beta short-read assay sequenced DNA from cultured CD4+ T cells. TCRdb used MiXCR to reprocess the PCR reads, holding one entry per CDR3 protein. Of 11,000 or so distinct CDR3 sequences in the sample, about 54% were seen once. The rearrangement uses TRBV28 and TRBJ2-1; a weak D match, TRBD1 (6 bases). The receptor's source is a human donor who had recovered from COVID-19. Sequencing input: CD4+ T cells from blood, cultured in vitro. CDR3 residues: CASSPGQSSTSEQFF. In DNA, the CDR3 is TGTGCCAGCAGTCCAGGACAGTCATCTACCAGTGAGCAGTTCTTC. Full variable domain (rest looked up from reference TRBV28 and TRBJ2-1): DVKVTQSSRYLVKRTGEKVFLECVQDMDHENMFWYRQDPGLGLRLIYFSYDVKMKEKGDIPEGYSVSREKKERFSLILESASTNQTSMYLCASSPGQSSTSEQFFGPGTRLTVL.